This T cell receptor beta chain was retrieved from a study of tumor-infiltrating lymphocytes in primary liver carcinoma. Total RNA amounting to roughly 450 ng was the source from which TCR beta cDNA was made with a constant-region primer. Three rounds of nested multiplex PCR with slightly modified ARM-PCR produced TCR beta libraries. Running 10 cycles apiece, the first two PCR rounds relied on TRBV1-TRBV30 forward primers together with a C-beta reverse primer. TCRdb redid the calling of the multiplex PCR reads with MiXCR, one entry per CDR3 protein. The repertoire holds some 180,000 distinct CDR3 sequences, with around 60% as singletons. The source of the blood RNA was unsorted whole blood, and germline DNA was extracted as well. The CDR3 loop spans 13 amino acids. In germline, CDR1 is GTSNPN, CDR2 SVGIG (reference sequence). Trimming pared 5 bases from V and 1 base from J, leaving 11 bases between.

Input material: peripheral blood. The receptor was isolated from a man between 40 and 49 years old with primary liver carcinoma and hepatitis B virus infection. The genes are TRBV30 and TRBJ2-5, with D perhaps TRBD2 (6 bases). CDR3 sequence: CAWRRGIQETQYF. The CDR3, as DNA: TGTGCCTGGCGTCGGGGGATCCAAGAGACCCAGTACTTC. Full variable domain (remainder filled in from reference TRBV30 and TRBJ2-5): SQTIHQWPATLVQPVGSPLSLECTVEGTSNPNLYWYRQAAGRGLQLLFYSVGIGQISSEVPQNLSASRPQDRQFILSSKKLLLSDSGFYLCAWRRGIQETQYFGPGTRLLVL.